The T cell receptor (beta chain) under discussion was sequenced for a study of blood T cell repertoires in COVID-19. Profiling relied on immunoSEQ multiplex PCR, and the TCRdb table lists in-frame clones only, not all of them. The table records 300,000 to 350,000 clones, roughly 90% of them present only once. Germline V gene lookup returns CDR1 ENHRY and CDR2 SYGVKD. The CDR3 has 16 amino acids. V lost 8 bases to trimming and J lost 7 bases; unmatched junction nucleotides: 13. The TCR originated in a woman aged 55-69 years with COVID-19, enrolled during active disease. This chain links TRBV10-3 with TRBJ2-1; TRBD2 agrees at 11 bases. Sequenced: peripheral blood. The DNA for the CDR3 is TGTGCCATCGGCCCACTACTAGCGGGGGCCGTGAATGAGCAGTTCTTC. Its translation: CAIGPLLAGAVNEQFF.